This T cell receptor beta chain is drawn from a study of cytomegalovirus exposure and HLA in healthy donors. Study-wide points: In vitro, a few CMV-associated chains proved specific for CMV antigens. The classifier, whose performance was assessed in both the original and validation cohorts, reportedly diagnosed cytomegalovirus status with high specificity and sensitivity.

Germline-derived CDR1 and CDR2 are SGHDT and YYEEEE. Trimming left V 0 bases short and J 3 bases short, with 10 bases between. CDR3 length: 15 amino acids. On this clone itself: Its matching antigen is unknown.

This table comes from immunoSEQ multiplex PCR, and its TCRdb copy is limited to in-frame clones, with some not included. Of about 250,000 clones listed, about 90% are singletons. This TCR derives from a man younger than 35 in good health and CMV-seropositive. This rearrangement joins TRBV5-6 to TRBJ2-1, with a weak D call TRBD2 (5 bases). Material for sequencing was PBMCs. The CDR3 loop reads CASSLAGRSYNEQFF. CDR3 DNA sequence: TGTGCCAGCAGCTTGGCGGGAAGGAGCTACAATGAGCAGTTCTTC. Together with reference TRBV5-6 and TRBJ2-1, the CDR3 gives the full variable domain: DAGVTQSPTHLIKTRGQQVTLRCSPKSGHDTVSWYQQALGQGPQFIFQYYEEEERQRGNFPDRFSGHQFPNYSSELNVNALLLGDSALYLCASSLAGRSYNEQFFGPGTRLTVL.